A few counts support the clone carrying this TCR beta chain. The antigen remains undetermined. These data are taken from a study of beta chain features in type 1 diabetes. Study outcomes and limitations: The VDJ junctions of type 1 diabetes patients carried fewer insertions and more deletions.

The CDR3 is made up of 14 amino acids. Per the germline V gene, CDR1 is GTSNPN and CDR2 is SVGIG (reference sequence). The J segment lost 0 bases and the V segment lost 5 bases, leaving 4 bases of the junction unmatched. Investigators reverse transcribed all isolated RNA, so they sequenced expressed TCRB transcripts. The assay was immunoSEQ multiplex PCR, and TCRdb's table has in-frame clones only and misses some. The sample lists around 200,000 clones; 13% were seen once. The material sequenced was central memory CD4+ T cells from blood. The J gene is TRBJ1-5, the V gene TRBV30; 7 positions match TRBD1. This TCR came from a woman between 18 and 29 years old in good health. The CDR3 reads CAWGTGVSNQPQHF. In DNA form, the CDR3 reads TGTGCCTGGGGAACAGGGGTTAGCAATCAGCCCCAGCATTTT.